Listed here are 12 T cell receptor beta chains from one sample, sequenced in a study of cytotoxic CD8 clonotypes in ibrutinib-treated CLL. Sequencing used immunoSEQ multiplex PCR; TCRdb keeps in-frame clones, though not all of them. The sample has tens of thousands of clones; about 72% are singletons. Here the sequenced sample was PBMCs, taken after 12 months of ibrutinib treatment. These receptor sequences come from a human donor with chronic lymphocytic leukemia.

DNA of the CDR3: TGCGCCAGCAGCCCGGAGGTCCTAGCGGGAGGCAATGAGCAGTTCTTC. Its protein product is CASSPEVLAGGNEQFF. The genes are TRBV5-1 and TRBJ2-1, with 11 bases fitting TRBD2. This CDR3 has 16 residues. The J segment lost 6 bases and the V segment lost 4 bases, leaving 9 bases of the junction unmatched. Germline V lookup: CDR1 SGHRS, CDR2 YFSETQ.

This chain joins TRBV7-2 and TRBJ2-7, with D perhaps TRBD2 (6 bases). CDR3 length: 15 residues. V was pared by 5 bases and J by 2 bases, with 16 bases between. CDR1 is SGHTA and CDR2 is FQGNSA in the germline V gene. The CDR3 loop is CASSVGLAAAYEQYF. Here the CDR3 DNA reads TGTGCCAGCAGCGTGGGACTCGCTGCCGCCTACGAGCAGTACTTC.

This chain links TRBV27 with TRBJ2-1, with 7 bases that match TRBD2. V shed 3 bases, J shed 6 bases, and the junction held 8 bases outside the gene matches. The germline gives CDR1 MNHEY, CDR2 SMNVEV (reference sequence). CDR3 length: 15 amino acids. The CDR3 DNA reads as TGTGCCAGCAGTTTCTCGGGACTACCCTCCAATGAGCAGTTCTTC. This translates into CASSFSGLPSNEQFF.

The chain uses TRBV11-3 and TRBJ2-1; no clear D. V lost 0 bases and J lost 4, with 4 bases in between. The CDR3 contains 13 residues. Germline assignment: CDR1 SGHNT and CDR2 YENEEA. The CDR3 nucleotides are TGTGCCAGCAGCTTAGATTTGTACAATGAGCAGTTCTTC. Amino acid sequence: CASSLDLYNEQFF.

The chain combines TRBV5-4 with TRBJ2-7; 9 bases line up with TRBD2. CDR3 length: 14 residues. V dropped 4 bases and J dropped 6; count of bases not matched to a gene: 8. CDR1 SGHNT and CDR2 YYREEE come from the germline V gene (reference sequence). The CDR3 DNA sequence: TGTGCCAGCAGCCCCGGCGGGAGGGCCAGCGAGCAGTACTTC. This gives the protein CASSPGGRASEQYF.

The CDR3: CASSAKIADPSYEQYF. The CDR3 region has the DNA TGCGCCAGCAGTGCGAAGATCGCGGACCCCTCCTACGAGCAGTACTTC. This chain uses TRBV5-1 with TRBJ2-7; D is uncertain. In germline, CDR1 is SGHRS, CDR2 YFSETQ. Trimming left V 5 bases short and J 0 bases short, with 18 bases between. The CDR3 is 16 residues long.

The gene calls are TRBV11-1 and TRBJ2-3, with unresolved D. The CDR3 is made up of 14 amino acids. Trimming cost V 6 bases and J 5 bases, with 15 bases left between them. Germline assignment: CDR1 SGHAT and CDR2 FQDESV (reference sequence). The CDR3 loop is CASRTLGILDTQYF. The CDR3 DNA reads as TGTGCCAGCAGGACCTTAGGGATTTTAGATACGCAGTATTTT. Complete variable domain (other parts from reference TRBV11-1 and TRBJ2-3): EAEVAQSPRYKITEKSQAVAFWCDPISGHATLYWYRQILGQGPELLVQFQDESVVDDSQLPKDRFSAERLKGVDSTLKIQPAELGDSAMYLCASRTLGILDTQYFGPGTRLTVL.

This clone was detected once. The rearrangement joins TRBV7-9 to TRBJ1-4; no firm D call. Trimming stripped 4 bases from V and 4 bases from J, with 16 bases between. Per the germline V gene, CDR1 is SEHNR and CDR2 is FQNEAQ (reference sequence). This CDR3 is 16 amino acids long. The CDR3 bases are TGTGCCAGCAGCTCTGGCACCGGGGTTTATAATGAAAAACTGTTTTTT. It yields the protein CASSSGTGVYNEKLFF.

The chain couples TRBV11-3 to TRBJ1-1, with a weak D call TRBD1 (5 bases). Trimming left V 5 bases short and J 8 bases short, with 18 bases between. The CDR3 contains 14 residues. Germline-derived CDR1 and CDR2 are SGHNT and YENEEA. CDR3 DNA: TGTGCCAGCAGCGCCTCCGGGACCGCCTCGGAAGCTTTCTTT. It codes for CASSASGTASEAFF.

This clone was detected a few times. The chain is built from TRBV11-2 and TRBJ2-1; 8 bases agree with TRBD1. The V gene's germline CDR1 is SGHAT and CDR2 FQNNGV. This CDR3 contains 15 residues. V lost 5 bases, J lost 2 bases, and 5 bases stayed unmatched. The CDR3 region has the DNA TGTGCCAGCAGCGTTGCGGGACAGGCCTACAATGAGCAGTTCTTC. Translated, it gives CASSVAGQAYNEQFF.

The rearrangement joins TRBV7-9 to TRBJ2-3; 9 nucleotides line up with TRBD2. V shed 5 bases and J 0 bases; nucleotides not matched to a gene: 9. The germline CDR1 and CDR2 sequences are SEHNR and FQNEAQ (reference sequence). This CDR3 contains 17 residues. The CDR3 loop is CASSTGGTSRSTDTQYF. The DNA of the CDR3 is TGTGCCAGCAGCACCGGGGGGACTAGCCGTAGCACAGATACGCAGTATTTT.

This chain joins TRBV6-5 and TRBJ1-1; a possible D gene is TRBD1 (5 bases). The CDR3 is made up of 13 amino acids. Germline assignment: CDR1 MNHEY and CDR2 SVGAGI. Trimming pared 4 bases from V and 3 bases from J, leaving 9 bases between. CDR3 in DNA: TGTGCCAGCAGTTCGCCCAGGGACACTGAAGCTTTCTTT. Its translation is CASSSPRDTEAFF.